This T cell receptor beta chain was recorded in a study of cytomegalovirus exposure and HLA in healthy donors. General study points: Among immune exposure information, only CMV serostatus was available. The authors assumed roughly uniform sequencing depth across donors for presence/absence analyses. The study designated around 150 TCR beta chains cytomegalovirus-associated.

For this clone: Antigen: not known.

The CDR3 is 13 residues long. Per germline, CDR1 SGHRS and CDR2 YFSETQ. Trimming removed 4 bases from V and 2 bases from J, with 9 bases in between. Primers for the PCR totalled 60 Vbeta and 13 Jbeta. TCRdb's copy holds only in-frame clones and misses some; the assay was immunoSEQ multiplex PCR. The data show roughly 190,000 clones, with over 80% seen just once and roughly 6.7% held by the top ten. This TCR was sampled from a man aged 35 to 55 in good health and CMV-seropositive. The sequencing sample was made of PBMCs. The V gene is TRBV5-1, the J gene TRBJ1-2; D is perhaps TRBD1 (6 bases). The CDR3 nucleotides read TGCGCCAGCAGCGACAGGCCCAACTATGGCTACACCTTC. It translates to CASSDRPNYGYTF.